This T cell receptor (beta chain) was identified during a study of T cell responses to AZD1222 COVID-19 vaccine. The table came from immunoSEQ multiplex PCR; TCRdb's copy has only in-frame clones and leaves some out. The data hold approximately 130,000 clones, with approximately 85% observed a single time. This clone was counted a few times. Trimming removed 9 bases at V and 1 base at J, with 13 bases between. Germline CDR1 reads LNHDA; CDR2 reads SQIVND (reference sequence). This CDR3 comprises 13 residues. This TCR was recovered from an adult in good health. The sample consisted of peripheral blood, taken on day 0 of AZD1222 vaccination. V and J are TRBV19 and TRBJ2-7; maybe TRBD1 (5 bases). The CDR3 DNA sequence: TGTGCCAGCCATAACCAGGGTTCCTACGAGCAGTACTTC. Its translation: CASHNQGSYEQYF.